A single T cell receptor (beta chain) is shown here with its context. The antigen is unknown. The data originate from a study of long-term antiretroviral therapy in people with HIV. Study observations and caveats: Blood dating 2004 to 2017 may reflect older ART regimens.

Runs used v3.0 of the immunoSEQ assay and were done at survey level. Assay: immunoSEQ multiplex PCR; the TCRdb copy retains only in-frame clones and omits some. The data hold about 15,000 clones, with roughly 92% observed a single time. Trimming cost V 1 base and J 6 bases, with 11 bases left between them. This CDR3 is 14 amino acids long. Germline CDR1 LGHNA, CDR2 YSLEER. Every single participant having HIV got treatment inside the United States. The sequence came from a woman aged 40 to 50 with HIV. Material: unsorted PBMCs, obtained 0.6 years after starting antiretroviral therapy. The rearrangement links TRBV4-3 to TRBJ2-3, with D unclear. This chain's CDR3 is CASSQVGPRDTQYF. The CDR3 DNA reads TGCGCCAGCAGCCAAGTTGGCCCCAGGGATACGCAGTATTTT.